The sample holds a few counts of the clone carrying this TCR beta chain. Antigen specificity is unknown. Primed by a sample-barcoded 5' primer and a J-beta primer mix, a second PCR proceeded for 7 to 11 cycles. Using its own MiXCR run on the 5' RACE reads, TCRdb lists one record per CDR3 protein. Among hundreds of thousands of distinct CDR3 sequences listed, more than 40% were seen once. The sample comes from a study of blood T cells in healthy people across ages. Study outcomes and limitations: Age brought a roughly linear fall in TCR beta diversity measured per million T cells.

The ends were cut back, 5 bases at V and 4 bases at J, with 15 bases in the middle. The CDR3 sequence is 15 residues long. Germline V CDR1 and CDR2: SGHTA, FQGNSA. This receptor was identified in a man aged 55-75 years in good health. The V gene is TRBV7-2, the J gene TRBJ1-5; weak D call: TRBD1 (5 bases). Material: blood. CDR3 nucleotides: TGTGCCAGCAGCGCGTCGAGGCAGGGAAATCAGCCCCAGCATTTT. Amino acids: CASSASRQGNQPQHF.